This T cell receptor (beta chain) was sequenced for a study of Ad26.COV2.S vaccination and SARS-CoV-2 variants. Study-wide results and caveats: Reported post-vaccination CD8+ and CD4+ T cell responses to spike showed substantial breadth. Those who received vaccine or placebo ended up with similar non-spike TCR breadth. Vaccine recipients had higher spike-specific TCR breadth than placebo recipients.

Profiled with immunoSEQ multiplex PCR; TCRdb holds only in-frame clones, not every one. The table includes roughly 380,000 clones, around nine tenths detected once. Sample treatment: roughly 18 received Ad26.COV2.S at low or high dose, single or two shots; 5 received placebo; per-sample allocation not given. All samples were drawn on day 63, counting from the first vaccine or placebo injection. Germline CDR1 reads LNHDA; CDR2 reads SQIVND (reference sequence). The CDR3 runs to 14 residues. Trimming took 5 bases from V and 8 from J, leaving 18 bases between them. About this clone: Its antigen remains unidentified.

Specimen: peripheral blood, collected in a trial of Ad26.COV2.S vaccine versus placebo. The chain uses TRBV19 and TRBJ1-2; a weak D match, TRBD1 (5 bases). The source is a person aged 18-60 years who received the Ad26.COV2.S COVID-19 vaccine or a placebo. CDR3 loop: CASSSTENPIGYTF. The CDR3 DNA reads TGTGCCAGTAGTTCGACAGAGAACCCTATCGGCTACACCTTC. Full variable domain (missing parts from reference TRBV19 and TRBJ1-2): DGGITQSPKYLFRKEGQNVTLSCEQNLNHDAMYWYRQDPGQGLRLIYYSQIVNDFQKGDIAEGYSVSREKKESFPLTVTSAQKNPTAFYLCASSSTENPIGYTFGSGTRLTVV.